A selection of T cell receptor beta chains follows, all from one sample in a study of blood T cell repertoires in COVID-19. The data were produced by immunoSEQ multiplex PCR, yet TCRdb's version contains in-frame clones alone and is incomplete. The table records some 270,000 clones, about 89% of them present only once. Specimen: peripheral blood. These receptor sequences come from a man aged 35 to 55 with active or convalescent COVID-19. The CDR3 runs from the conserved cysteine through the conserved F or W. D genes are given only for firm matches. Some rows mark clone size as missing; the rest say once, few, many or name a class of expanded clone.

-	TRBV9	TRBJ1-5	-	CASSMGHYSNQPQHF	TGTGCCAGCAGCATGGGGCATTATAGCAATCAGCCCCAGCATTTT
-	TRBV7-9	TRBJ2-5	TRBD1	CASSSDRAQETQYF	TGTGCCAGCAGCTCCGACAGGGCCCAGGAGACCCAGTACTTC
-	TRBV15	TRBJ2-7	-	CATSRDQMTGPYEQYF	TGTGCCACCAGCAGAGACCAAATGACAGGCCCTTACGAGCAGTACTTC
-	TRBV27	TRBJ2-7	-	CASSHQGNFYEQYF	TGTGCCAGCAGTCACCAGGGGAACTTCTACGAGCAGTACTTC
-	TRBV27	TRBJ1-2	TRBD1	CASSWVKGGGVGYTF	TGTGCCAGCAGTTGGGTTAAAGGGGGCGGTGTTGGCTACACCTTC
once	TRBV12-3/TRBV12-4	TRBJ1-1	-	CASSPGVPRAFF	TGTGCCAGCAGTCCCGGGGTCCCGAGGGCTTTCTTT
-	TRBV5-4	TRBJ2-1	TRBD2	CASSSGWASGRRYNEQFF	TGTGCCAGCAGCTCGGGATGGGCTAGCGGCCGACGTTACAATGAGCAGTTCTTC
once	TRBV29-1	TRBJ2-1	TRBD1	CSAGTGVNEQFF	TGCAGCGCCGGGACAGGGGTCAATGAGCAGTTCTTC
-	TRBV7-9	TRBJ2-6	TRBD1	CASSVGQGATSGANVLTF	TGTGCCAGCAGCGTCGGACAGGGGGCTACCTCTGGGGCCAACGTCCTGACTTTC
once	TRBV11-1	TRBJ2-7	-	CASSLGQNYEQYF	TGTGCCAGCAGCTTAGGGCAGAACTACGAGCAGTACTTC
-	TRBV3-1/TRBV3-2	TRBJ2-1	TRBD2	CASSTLAGLSYNEQFF	TGTGCCAGCAGCACACTAGCGGGACTCTCCTACAATGAGCAGTTCTTC
-	TRBV7-6	TRBJ2-7	TRBD1	CASSLYSGGGSYEQYF	TGTGCCAGCAGCCTTTACTCAGGGGGCGGCTCCTACGAGCAGTACTTC
few	TRBV19	TRBJ1-3	TRBD1	CASSIQGAWGNTIYF	TGTGCCAGTAGTATCCAGGGGGCGTGGGGAAACACCATATATTTT
-	TRBV6-5	TRBJ1-3	-	CASSLRRQVGDTIYF	TGTGCCAGTTCCTTAAGGAGGCAGGTCGGGGACACCATATATTTT
once	TRBV18	TRBJ2-1	TRBD2	CASSPPGLAGYNEQFF	TGTGCCAGCTCACCACCGGGACTAGCGGGCTACAATGAGCAGTTCTTC
-	TRBV19	TRBJ1-2	TRBD1	CASSPFARDRGRNYGYTF	TGTGCCAGTAGTCCCTTCGCCCGGGACAGGGGGCGAAACTATGGCTACACCTTC
-	TRBV5-1	TRBJ1-6	TRBD1	CASSLSGTGFSPLHF	TGCGCCAGCAGCTTATCCGGGACAGGGTTTTCACCCCTCCACTTT
-	TRBV18	TRBJ2-2	-	CASSPRPEGAGELFF	TGTGCCAGCTCACCACGCCCCGAAGGGGCCGGGGAGCTGTTTTTT
-	TRBV12-5	TRBJ2-5	TRBD1	CASGYAVGTGRRETQYF	TGTGCTAGTGGTTACGCGGTCGGGACAGGGCGTAGAGAGACCCAGTACTTC
-	TRBV7-3	TRBJ2-5	TRBD1	CASSLGSRGNQETQYF	TGTGCCAGCAGCTTAGGATCCAGGGGGAACCAAGAGACCCAGTACTTC
-	TRBV4-1	TRBJ2-1	-	CASSQGPEPRGYNEQFF	TGCGCCAGCAGCCAAGGCCCGGAACCCAGGGGCTACAATGAGCAGTTCTTC
once	TRBV5-6	TRBJ2-7	TRBD1	CASSVDRAYEQYF	TGTGCCAGCAGCGTCGACAGGGCCTACGAGCAGTACTTC